Below, 5 T cell receptor beta chains from the same sample are listed, as sequenced in a study of T cell responses to AZD1222 COVID-19 vaccine. The protocol was immunoSEQ multiplex PCR, while the TCRdb copy is restricted to in-frame clones and leaves out a portion. The sample comprises 110,000 to 150,000 clones, 85% to 95% of which are singletons, and roughly 12% rests with the top ten. The specimen comprised peripheral blood, sampled after recovery from COVID-19. All receptors derive from an adult who had recovered from COVID-19.

The V call is TRBV14, the J call TRBJ2-4; D is uncertain. Per germline, CDR1 SGHDN and CDR2 FVKESK. The CDR3 spans 15 residues. Trimming took off 3 bases at V and 0 bases at J, with 9 bases between the two ends. The CDR3 spells CASSHPSVAKNIQYF. DNA of the CDR3: TGTGCCAGCAGCCACCCATCGGTAGCCAAAAACATTCAGTACTTC.

The rearrangement uses TRBV7-9 and TRBJ1-2, with 12 bases fitting TRBD1. The junction had 6 bases not matched to a gene; V was cut back by 5 bases and J by 5 bases. The CDR3 is made up of 15 amino acids. Germline assignment: CDR1 SEHNR and CDR2 FQNEAQ (reference sequence). For the CDR3, the DNA is TGTGCCAGCAGCGGACGGGACAGGGGGCTTTATGGCTACACCTTC. Its protein product is CASSGRDRGLYGYTF.

This chain connects TRBV19 to TRBJ2-1, with a possible D match to TRBD2 (6 bases). Germline V CDR1 and CDR2: LNHDA, SQIVND (reference sequence). The CDR3 totals 16 residues. The V gene lost 0 bases and the J gene lost 4 bases, with 13 bases spanning the gap. For the CDR3, the DNA is TGTGCCAGTAGTATAGATCGGGCGGGGTCTTACAATGAGCAGTTCTTC. It specifies CASSIDRAGSYNEQFF.

J is TRBJ1-1 and V is TRBV11-2; no definite D call. The CDR3 has 13 amino acids. The germline V gene has CDR1 SGHAT and CDR2 FQNNGV. Trimming removed 5 bases at V and 4 bases at J, with 11 bases between. The CDR3 DNA follows: TGTGCCAGCAGCCCTGACGGGATCACTGAAGCTTTCTTT. It specifies CASSPDGITEAFF.

V is TRBV10-2 and J is TRBJ2-1; D is perhaps TRBD1 or TRBD2 (5 bases each). The CDR3 consists of 12 residues. Germline assignment: CDR1 WSHSY and CDR2 SAAADI. The V end was cut by 5 bases, the J end by 15 bases, with 17 bases between. The CDR3 nucleotides read TGCGCCAGCAGTTTTGACAGCCCCACTAGGTTCTTC. Its translation is CASSFDSPTRFF.